The subject of this entry is one T cell receptor (beta chain). This sample stems from a study of siplizumab effects on memory and regulatory T cells. Sequencing used immunoSEQ multiplex PCR; TCRdb keeps in-frame clones, though not all of them. Among about 110,000 clones, roughly 92% were seen once, and the ten largest hold approximately 1.2%. V lost 5 bases to trimming and J lost 0 bases, with 10 bases between them. The CDR3 contains 14 residues. CDR1 and CDR2 from the germline V gene are SGHDT and YYEEEE. Sample: CD4+ T cells sorted from blood. This TCR was recovered from a human donor in good health. The rearrangement links TRBV5-6 to TRBJ2-3, with D tentatively TRBD2 (6 bases). As DNA, the CDR3 is TGTGCCAGCAGTCCGGGACTCAGCACAGATACGCAGTATTTT. Encoded protein: CASSPGLSTDTQYF.